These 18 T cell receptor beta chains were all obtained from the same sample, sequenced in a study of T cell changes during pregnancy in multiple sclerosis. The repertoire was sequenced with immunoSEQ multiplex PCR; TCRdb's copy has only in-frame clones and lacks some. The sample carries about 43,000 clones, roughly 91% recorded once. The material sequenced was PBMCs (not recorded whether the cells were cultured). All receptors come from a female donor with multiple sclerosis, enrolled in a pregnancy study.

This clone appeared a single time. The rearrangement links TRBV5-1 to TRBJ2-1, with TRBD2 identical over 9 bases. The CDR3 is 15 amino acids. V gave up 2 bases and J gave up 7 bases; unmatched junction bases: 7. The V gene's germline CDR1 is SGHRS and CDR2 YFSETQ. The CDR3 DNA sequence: TGCGCCAGCAGCTTAGCGGGAGGAAGGATGAATGAGCAGTTCTTC. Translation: CASSLAGGRMNEQFF.

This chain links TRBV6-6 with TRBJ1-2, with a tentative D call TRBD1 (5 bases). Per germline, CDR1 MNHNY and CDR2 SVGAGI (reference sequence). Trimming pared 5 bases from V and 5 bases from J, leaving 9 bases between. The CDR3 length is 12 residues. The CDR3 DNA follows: TGTGCCAGCAGTGGGGACGTATATGGCTACACCTTC. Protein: CASSGDVYGYTF.

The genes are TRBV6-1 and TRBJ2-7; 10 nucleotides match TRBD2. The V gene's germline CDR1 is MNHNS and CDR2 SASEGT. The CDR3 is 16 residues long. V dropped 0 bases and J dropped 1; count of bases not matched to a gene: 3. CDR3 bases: TGTGCCAGCAGTGAAGCTTTAGCGGGAGGATCCTACGAGCAGTACTTC. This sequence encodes CASSEALAGGSYEQYF.

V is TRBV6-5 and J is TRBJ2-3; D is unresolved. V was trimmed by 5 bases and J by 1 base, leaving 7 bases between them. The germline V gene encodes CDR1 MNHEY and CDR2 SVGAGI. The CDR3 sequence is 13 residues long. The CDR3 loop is CASSRPGTDTQYF. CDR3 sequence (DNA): TGTGCCAGCAGTCGCCCGGGCACAGATACGCAGTATTTT.

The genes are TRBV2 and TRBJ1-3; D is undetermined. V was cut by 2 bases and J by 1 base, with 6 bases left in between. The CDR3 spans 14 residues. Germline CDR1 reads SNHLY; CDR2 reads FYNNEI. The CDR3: CASSERQSGNTIYF. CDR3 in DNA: TGTGCCAGCAGTGAAAGGCAGTCTGGAAACACCATATATTTT.

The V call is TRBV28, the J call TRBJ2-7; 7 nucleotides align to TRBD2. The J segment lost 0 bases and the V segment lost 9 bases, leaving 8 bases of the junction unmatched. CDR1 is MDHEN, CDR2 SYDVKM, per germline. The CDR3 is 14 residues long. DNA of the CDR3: TGTGCCAGTCATAGCGGGCTCAACTCCTACGAGCAGTACTTC. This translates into CASHSGLNSYEQYF.

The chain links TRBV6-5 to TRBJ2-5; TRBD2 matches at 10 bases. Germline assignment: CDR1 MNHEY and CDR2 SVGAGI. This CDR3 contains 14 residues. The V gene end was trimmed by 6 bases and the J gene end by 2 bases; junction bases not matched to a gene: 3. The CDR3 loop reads CASRLAGEQETQYF. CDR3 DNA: TGTGCCAGCAGGCTAGCGGGAGAACAAGAGACCCAGTACTTC.

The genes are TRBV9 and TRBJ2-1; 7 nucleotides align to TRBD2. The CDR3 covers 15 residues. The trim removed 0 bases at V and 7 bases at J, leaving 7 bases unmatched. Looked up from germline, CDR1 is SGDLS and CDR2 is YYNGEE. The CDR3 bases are TGTGCCAGCAGCGTAGGGGCGGGAGTATATAATGAGCAGTTCTTC. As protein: CASSVGAGVYNEQFF.

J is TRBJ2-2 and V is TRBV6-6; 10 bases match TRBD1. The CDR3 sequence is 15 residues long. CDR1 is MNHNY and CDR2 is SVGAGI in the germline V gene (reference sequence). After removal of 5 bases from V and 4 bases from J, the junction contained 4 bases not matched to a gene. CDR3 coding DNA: TGTGCCAGCAGTCCCGACAGGGGGCCCACCGGGGAGCTGTTTTTT. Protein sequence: CASSPDRGPTGELFF.

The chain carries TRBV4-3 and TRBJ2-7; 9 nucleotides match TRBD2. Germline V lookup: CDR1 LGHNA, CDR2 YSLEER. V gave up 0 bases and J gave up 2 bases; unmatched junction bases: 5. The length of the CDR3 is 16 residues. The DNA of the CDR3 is TGCGCCAGCAGCCAAGATATCCTAGCGGGGACCTACGAGCAGTACTTC. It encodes CASSQDILAGTYEQYF.

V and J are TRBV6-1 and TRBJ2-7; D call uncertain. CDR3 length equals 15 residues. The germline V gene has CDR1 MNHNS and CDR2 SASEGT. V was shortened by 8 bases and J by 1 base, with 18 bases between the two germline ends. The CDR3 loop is CASVRSSLGSYEQYF. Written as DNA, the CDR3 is TGTGCCAGCGTACGGTCAAGCCTTGGATCCTACGAGCAGTACTTC.

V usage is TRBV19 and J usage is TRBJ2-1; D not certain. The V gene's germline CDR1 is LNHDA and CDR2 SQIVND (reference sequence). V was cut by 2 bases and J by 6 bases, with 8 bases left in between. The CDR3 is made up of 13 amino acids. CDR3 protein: CASSINMGNEQFF. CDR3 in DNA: TGTGCCAGTAGTATAAACATGGGCAATGAGCAGTTCTTC.

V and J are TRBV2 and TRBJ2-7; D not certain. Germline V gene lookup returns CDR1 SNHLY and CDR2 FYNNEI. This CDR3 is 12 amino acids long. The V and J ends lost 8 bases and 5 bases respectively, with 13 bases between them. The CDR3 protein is CASSYTPDEQYF. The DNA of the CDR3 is TGTGCCAGCTCTTATACCCCCGACGAGCAGTACTTC.

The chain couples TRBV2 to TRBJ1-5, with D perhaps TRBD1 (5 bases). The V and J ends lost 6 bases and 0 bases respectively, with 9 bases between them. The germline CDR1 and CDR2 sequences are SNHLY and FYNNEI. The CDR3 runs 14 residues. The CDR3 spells CASRTDHSNQPQHF. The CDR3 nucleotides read TGTGCCAGCAGGACAGATCATAGCAATCAGCCCCAGCATTTT.

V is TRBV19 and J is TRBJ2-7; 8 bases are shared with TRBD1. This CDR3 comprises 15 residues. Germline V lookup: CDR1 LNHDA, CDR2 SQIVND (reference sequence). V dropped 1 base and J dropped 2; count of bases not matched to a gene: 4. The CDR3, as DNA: TGTGCCAGTAGTATAGCCGGGACAGGAGCCTACGAGCAGTACTTC. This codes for CASSIAGTGAYEQYF. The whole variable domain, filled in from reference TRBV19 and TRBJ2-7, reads DGGITQSPKYLFRKEGQNVTLSCEQNLNHDAMYWYRQDPGQGLRLIYYSQIVNDFQKGDIAEGYSVSREKKESFPLTVTSAQKNPTAFYLCASSIAGTGAYEQYFGPGTRLTVT.

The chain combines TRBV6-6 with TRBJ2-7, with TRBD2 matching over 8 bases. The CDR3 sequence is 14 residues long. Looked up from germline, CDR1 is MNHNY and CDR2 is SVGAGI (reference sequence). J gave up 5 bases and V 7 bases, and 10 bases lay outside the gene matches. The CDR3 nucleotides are TGTGCCAGCATGCACTCAGCGGGAGTCCACGAGCAGTACTTC. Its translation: CASMHSAGVHEQYF.

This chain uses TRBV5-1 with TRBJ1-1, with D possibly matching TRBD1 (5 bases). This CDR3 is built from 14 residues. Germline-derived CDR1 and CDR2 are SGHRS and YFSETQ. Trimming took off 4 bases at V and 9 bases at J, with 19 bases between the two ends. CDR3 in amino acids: CASSGPGLVGKAFF. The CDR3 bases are TGCGCCAGCAGCGGACCGGGACTCGTCGGTAAAGCTTTCTTT.

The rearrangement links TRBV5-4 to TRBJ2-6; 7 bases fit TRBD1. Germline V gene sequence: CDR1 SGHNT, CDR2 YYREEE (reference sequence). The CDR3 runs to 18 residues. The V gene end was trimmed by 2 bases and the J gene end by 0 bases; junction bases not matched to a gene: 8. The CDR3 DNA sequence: TGTGCCAGCAGCTTTCCAAACAGGGGAAGCTCTGGGGCCAACGTCCTGACTTTC. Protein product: CASSFPNRGSSGANVLTF.